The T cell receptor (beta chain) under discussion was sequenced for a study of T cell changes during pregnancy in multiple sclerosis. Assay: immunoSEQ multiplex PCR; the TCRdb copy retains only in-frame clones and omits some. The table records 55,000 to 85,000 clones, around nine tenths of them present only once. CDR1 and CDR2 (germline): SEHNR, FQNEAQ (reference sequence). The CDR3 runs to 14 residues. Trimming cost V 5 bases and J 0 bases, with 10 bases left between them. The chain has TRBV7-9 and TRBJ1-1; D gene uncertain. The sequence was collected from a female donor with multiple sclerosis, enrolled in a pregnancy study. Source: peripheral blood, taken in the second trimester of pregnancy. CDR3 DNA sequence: TGTGCCAGCAGCCGCGCCGGTATGAACACTGAAGCTTTCTTT. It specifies CASSRAGMNTEAFF.